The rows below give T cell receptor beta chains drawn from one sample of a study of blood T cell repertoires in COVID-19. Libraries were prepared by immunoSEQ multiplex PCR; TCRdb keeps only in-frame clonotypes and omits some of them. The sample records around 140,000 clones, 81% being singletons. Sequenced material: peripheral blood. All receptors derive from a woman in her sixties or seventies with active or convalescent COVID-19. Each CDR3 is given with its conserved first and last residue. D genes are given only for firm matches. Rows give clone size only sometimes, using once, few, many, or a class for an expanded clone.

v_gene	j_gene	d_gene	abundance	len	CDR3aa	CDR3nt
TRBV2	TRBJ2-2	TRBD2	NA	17	CASRSRIEAGGTGELFF	TGTGCCAGCAGGTCGCGGATCGAAGCGGGAGGAACCGGGGAGCTGTTTTTT
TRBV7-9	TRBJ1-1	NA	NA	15	CASSLSGAAVTEAFF	TGTGCCAGCAGCTTATCAGGGGCCGCGGTTACTGAAGCTTTCTTT
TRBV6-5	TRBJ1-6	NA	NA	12	CASSYSPRALHF	TGTGCCAGCAGTTACTCTCCCCGGGCCCTCCACTTT
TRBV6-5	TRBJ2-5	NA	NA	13	CASSYGRAGTQYF	TGTGCCAGCAGTTACGGCAGGGCAGGGACCCAGTACTTC
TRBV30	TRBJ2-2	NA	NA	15	CAWRGGSQEVRELFF	TGTGCCTGGAGAGGGGGATCACAGGAAGTAAGGGAGCTGTTTTTT
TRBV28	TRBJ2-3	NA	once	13	CASSLVQRDTQYF	TGTGCCAGCAGTTTAGTACAGAGAGATACGCAGTATTTT
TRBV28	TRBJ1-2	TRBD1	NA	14	CASSPGQIFYGYTF	TGTGCCAGCAGCCCGGGACAGATTTTCTATGGCTACACCTTC
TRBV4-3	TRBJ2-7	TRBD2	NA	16	CASSLGMGSGINEQYF	TGCGCCAGCAGCCTAGGGATGGGTAGCGGGATCAACGAGCAGTACTTC
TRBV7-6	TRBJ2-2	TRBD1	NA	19	CASSLANRGQGRHTGELFF	TGTGCCAGCAGCTTAGCGAACCGGGGACAGGGGCGACACACCGGGGAGCTGTTTTTT
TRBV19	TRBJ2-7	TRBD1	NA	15	CASSPRPGQGWEQYF	TGTGCCAGTAGTCCTCGACCAGGACAGGGGTGGGAGCAGTACTTC
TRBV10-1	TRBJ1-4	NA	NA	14	CASSEQGPREKLFF	TGCGCCAGCAGCGAACAGGGTCCGCGAGAAAAACTGTTTTTT
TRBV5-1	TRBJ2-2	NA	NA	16	CASSLAPGTVTGELFF	TGCGCCAGCAGCTTGGCCCCCGGGACTGTCACCGGGGAGCTGTTTTTT
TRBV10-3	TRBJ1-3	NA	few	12	CAISDQGNTIYF	TGTGCCATCAGTGATCAGGGAAACACCATATATTTT
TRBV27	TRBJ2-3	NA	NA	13	CASSLERADTQYF	TGTGCCAGCAGTTTAGAACGTGCGGATACGCAGTATTTT
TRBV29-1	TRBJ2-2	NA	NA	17	CSVEVGRGTGNTGELFF	TGCAGCGTTGAAGTTGGGAGGGGGACAGGGAACACCGGGGAGCTGTTTTTT
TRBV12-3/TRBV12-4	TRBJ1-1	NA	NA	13	CASSRTGNTEAFF	TGTGCCAGCAGCCGTACCGGGAACACTGAAGCTTTCTTT
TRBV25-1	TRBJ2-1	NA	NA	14	CASSLSWRYNEQFF	TGTGCCAGCAGCCTGAGTTGGAGATACAATGAGCAGTTCTTC
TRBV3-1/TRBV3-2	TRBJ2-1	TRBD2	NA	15	CASSLPGLAFNEQFF	TGTGCCAGCAGCCTTCCGGGACTAGCGTTTAATGAGCAGTTCTTC
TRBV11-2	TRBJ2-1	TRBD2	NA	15	CASRGGTSGRVEQFF	TGTGCCAGCAGGGGAGGGACTAGCGGGAGAGTGGAGCAGTTCTTC
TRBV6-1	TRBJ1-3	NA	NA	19	CASSEWTGWGPDSGNTIYF	TGTGCCAGCAGTGAATGGACGGGTTGGGGCCCGGACTCTGGAAACACCATATATTTT
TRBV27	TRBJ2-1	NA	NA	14	CASSPRLGYNEQFF	TGTGCCAGCAGTCCCAGACTGGGCTACAATGAGCAGTTCTTC
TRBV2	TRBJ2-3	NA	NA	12	CASSERGDTQYF	TGTGCCAGCAGTGAGAGGGGGGATACGCAGTATTTT
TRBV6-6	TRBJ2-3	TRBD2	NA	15	CASSELADSTDTQYF	TGTGCCAGCAGCGAACTAGCGGATAGCACAGATACGCAGTATTTT
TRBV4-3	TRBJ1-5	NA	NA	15	CASSQDRVINQPQHF	TGCGCCAGCAGCCAAGACAGGGTTATCAATCAGCCCCAGCATTTT
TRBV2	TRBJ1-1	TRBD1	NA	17	CASTRWRDRGLNTEAFF	TGTGCCAGCACCCGATGGCGGGACAGGGGGCTGAACACTGAAGCTTTCTTT
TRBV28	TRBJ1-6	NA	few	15	CASSLRVTAHSPLHF	TGTGCCAGCAGTTTAAGGGTGACAGCGCATTCACCCCTCCACTTT
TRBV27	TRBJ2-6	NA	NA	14	CASSFQSGANVLTF	TGTGCCAGCAGTTTCCAATCTGGGGCCAACGTCCTGACTTTC
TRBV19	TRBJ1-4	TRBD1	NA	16	CASSKRRQGTVEKLFF	TGTGCCAGTAGTAAACGTCGACAGGGAACTGTTGAAAAACTGTTTTTT
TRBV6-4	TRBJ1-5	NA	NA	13	CASSLDSLQPQHF	TGTGCCAGCAGTCTAGACAGCTTACAGCCCCAGCATTTT
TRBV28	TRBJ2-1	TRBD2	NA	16	CASTPGTSGRENEQFF	TGTGCCAGCACTCCCGGGACTAGCGGGAGGGAAAATGAGCAGTTCTTC
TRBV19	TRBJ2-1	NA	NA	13	CASRRWGGVEQFF	TGTGCCAGTCGTCGGTGGGGGGGCGTTGAGCAGTTCTTC
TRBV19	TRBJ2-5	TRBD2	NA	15	CASSIGLAGEETQYF	TGTGCCAGTAGTATCGGACTAGCGGGAGAAGAGACCCAGTACTTC
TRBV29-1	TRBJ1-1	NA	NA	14	CSGAGLSSGTEAFF	TGCAGCGGAGCGGGTCTTTCCTCCGGGACTGAAGCTTTCTTT
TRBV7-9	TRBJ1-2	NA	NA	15	CASSASGGMGKGYTF	TGTGCCAGCAGCGCTTCCGGGGGAATGGGAAAGGGCTACACCTTC
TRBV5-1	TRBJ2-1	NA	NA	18	CASSQARIQGRSVHEQFF	TGCGCCAGCAGCCAAGCCAGAATACAGGGGAGGTCGGTACATGAGCAGTTCTTC
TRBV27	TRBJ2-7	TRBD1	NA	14	CASSLLQGAYEQYF	TGTGCCAGCAGTTTACTCCAGGGGGCCTACGAGCAGTACTTC
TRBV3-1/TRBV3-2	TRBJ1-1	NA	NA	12	CASSQVEREAFF	TGTGCCAGCAGCCAAGTGGAGCGTGAAGCTTTCTTT
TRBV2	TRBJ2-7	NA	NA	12	CASSVDSPGEYF	TGTGCCAGCAGTGTGGACAGCCCTGGGGAGTACTTC
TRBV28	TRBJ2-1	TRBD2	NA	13	CASSAGGRNEQFF	TGTGCCAGCAGTGCGGGGGGGCGGAATGAGCAGTTCTTC
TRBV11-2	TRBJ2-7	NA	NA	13	CASSLGRSGEQYF	TGTGCCAGCAGCTTAGGCAGGTCGGGGGAGCAGTACTTC
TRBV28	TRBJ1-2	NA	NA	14	CASSPSPFPYGYTF	TGTGCCAGCAGCCCTAGCCCTTTCCCCTATGGCTACACCTTC
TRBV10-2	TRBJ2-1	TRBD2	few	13	CASTLAGGFEQFF	TGCGCCAGCACCTTAGCGGGGGGGTTTGAGCAGTTCTTC